This TCR beta chain came from a study of OX40 agonist ivuxolimab in advanced cancers. Sequencing was performed with immunoSEQ multiplex PCR; in TCRdb, only in-frame clones are kept and a portion is missing. This table has 50,000 to 65,000 clones, roughly 80% appearing once. The germline V and J ends were trimmed by 3 bases and 4 bases, with 12 bases remaining between them. Germline V gene lookup returns CDR1 SGHVS and CDR2 FNYEAQ. The CDR3 is made up of 14 amino acids. The specimen was CD4+ or CD8+ T cells sorted from blood, collected in a trial of the OX40 agonist ivuxolimab. This chain connects TRBV7-6 to TRBJ1-2; the D is unclear. This sequence originates from an adult with an advanced solid tumor such as melanoma, head and neck, liver or kidney cancer. Here the CDR3 reads CASSFRGLPYGYTF. For the CDR3, the DNA is TGTGCCAGCAGCTTCCGAGGCCTACCCTATGGCTACACCTTC.